This T cell receptor beta chain was identified during a study of T cells in localized non-small cell lung cancer. Of note for this clone: The antigen is not known.

The protocol was immunoSEQ multiplex PCR, while the TCRdb copy is restricted to in-frame clones and leaves out a portion. This sample has about 72,000 clones, with roughly four fifths found just once. General study findings and limits: Appearance in adjacent lung was seen for a median around 58 of the top 100 tumor clones. The highest T cell clonality was in uninvolved adjacent lung, above tumor. One tumor region alone was sequenced, and heterogeneity therefore remains possible.

V was trimmed by 0 bases and J by 5 bases, leaving 20 bases between them. Looked up from germline, CDR1 is SGHRS and CDR2 is YFSETQ. The CDR3 is made up of 17 amino acids. The TCR sequence derives from a female donor at least 60 years old with stage I lung adenocarcinoma. This sample comprised peripheral blood, obtained before any cancer treatment. This rearrangement joins TRBV5-1 to TRBJ2-5, with D possibly being TRBD1 or TRBD2 (5 bases each). DNA for the CDR3: TGCGCCAGCAGCTTGGCCGATCGAGCGAGGGGTGGGGAGACCCAGTACTTC. This translates into CASSLADRARGGETQYF.